The present T cell receptor beta chain was sequenced within a study of blood T cell repertoires in COVID-19. This CDR3 contains 16 residues. The J segment lost 4 bases and the V segment lost 0 bases, leaving 4 bases of the junction unmatched. CDR1 is MNHEY and CDR2 is SMNVEV in the germline V gene (reference sequence). Clones were read by immunoSEQ multiplex PCR, and TCRdb kept only the in-frame ones, dropping some. This table has about 110,000 clones, 88% appearing once. This chain uses TRBV27 with TRBJ2-1; 9 positions agree with TRBD2. The sample consisted of peripheral blood. This TCR came from a woman aged 45-59 years with acute or convalescent COVID-19. CDR3 residues: CASSLSASGAYNEQFF. The CDR3 DNA follows: TGTGCCAGCAGTTTATCCGCTAGCGGGGCTTACAATGAGCAGTTCTTC.